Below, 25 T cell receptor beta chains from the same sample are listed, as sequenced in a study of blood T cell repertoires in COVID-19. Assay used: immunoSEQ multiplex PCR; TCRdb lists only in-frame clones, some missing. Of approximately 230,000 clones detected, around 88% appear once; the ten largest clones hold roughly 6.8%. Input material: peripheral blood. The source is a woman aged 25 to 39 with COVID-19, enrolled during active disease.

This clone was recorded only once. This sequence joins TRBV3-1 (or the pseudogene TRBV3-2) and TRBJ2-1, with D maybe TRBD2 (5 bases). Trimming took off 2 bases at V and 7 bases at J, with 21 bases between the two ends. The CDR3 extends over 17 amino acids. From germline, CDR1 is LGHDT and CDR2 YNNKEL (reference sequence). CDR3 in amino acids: CASSQYRVLRADNEQFF. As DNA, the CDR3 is TGTGCCAGCAGCCAATATAGGGTTTTGAGGGCCGATAATGAGCAGTTCTTC.

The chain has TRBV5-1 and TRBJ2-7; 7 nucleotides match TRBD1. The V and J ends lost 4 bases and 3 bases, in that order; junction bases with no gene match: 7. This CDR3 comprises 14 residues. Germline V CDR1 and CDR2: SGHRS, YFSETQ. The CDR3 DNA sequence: TGCGCCAGCAGCCCCGGGGACAGCCGCTACGAGCAGTACGTC. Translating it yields CASSPGDSRYEQYV.

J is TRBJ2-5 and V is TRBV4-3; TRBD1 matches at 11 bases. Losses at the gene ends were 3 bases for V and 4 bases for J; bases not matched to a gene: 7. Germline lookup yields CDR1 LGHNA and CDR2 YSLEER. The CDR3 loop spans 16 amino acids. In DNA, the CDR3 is TGCGCCAGCAGCCAGGGACAGGGGGGGGTGGGAGAGACCCAGTACTTC. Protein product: CASSQGQGGVGETQYF.

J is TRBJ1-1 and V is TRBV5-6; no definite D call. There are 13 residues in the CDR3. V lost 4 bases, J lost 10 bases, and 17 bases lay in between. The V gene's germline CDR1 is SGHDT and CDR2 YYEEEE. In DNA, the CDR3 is TGTGCCAGCAGCCCGGCCATGATACGGAGAGCTTTCTTT. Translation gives CASSPAMIRRAFF.

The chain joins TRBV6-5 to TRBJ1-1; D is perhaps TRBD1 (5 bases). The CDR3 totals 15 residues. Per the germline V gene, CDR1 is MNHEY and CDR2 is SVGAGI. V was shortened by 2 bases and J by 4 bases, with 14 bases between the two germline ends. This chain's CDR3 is CASSYPGLGGTEAFF. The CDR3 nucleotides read TGTGCCAGCAGTTACCCCGGACTCGGGGGCACTGAAGCTTTCTTT.

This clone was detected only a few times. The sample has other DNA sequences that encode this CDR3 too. CDR3 residues: CASSQDRYNEQFF. The DNA for the CDR3 is TGTGCCAGCAGCCAAGATCGCTACAATGAGCAGTTCTTC. The rearrangement uses TRBV3-1 (or the pseudogene TRBV3-2) and TRBJ2-1; D is unclear. CDR3 size: 13 residues. V was trimmed by 0 bases and J by 3 bases, leaving 3 bases between them. Germline CDR1 reads LGHDT; CDR2 reads YNNKEL (reference sequence).

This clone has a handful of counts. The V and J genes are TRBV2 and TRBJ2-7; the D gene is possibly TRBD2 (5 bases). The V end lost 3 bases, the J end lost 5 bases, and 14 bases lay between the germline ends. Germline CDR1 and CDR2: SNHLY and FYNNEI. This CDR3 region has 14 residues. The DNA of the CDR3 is TGTGCCAGCAGTGAGGACTTTAGGGTACACGAGCAGTACTTC. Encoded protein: CASSEDFRVHEQYF.

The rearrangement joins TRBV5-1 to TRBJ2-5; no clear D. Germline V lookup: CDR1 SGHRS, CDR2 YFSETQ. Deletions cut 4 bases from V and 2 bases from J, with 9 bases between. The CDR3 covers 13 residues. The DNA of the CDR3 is TGCGCCAGCAGCCGTGCGAGGCAAGAGACCCAGTACTTC. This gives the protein CASSRARQETQYF.

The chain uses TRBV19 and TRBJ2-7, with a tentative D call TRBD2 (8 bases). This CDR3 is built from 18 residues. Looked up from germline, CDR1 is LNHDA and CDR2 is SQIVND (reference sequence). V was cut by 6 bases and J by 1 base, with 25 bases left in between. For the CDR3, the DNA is TGTGCCAGTAGCCGTCCACGAGGAGCGGGGGACAGATCCTACGAGCAGTACGTC. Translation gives CASSRPRGAGDRSYEQYV.

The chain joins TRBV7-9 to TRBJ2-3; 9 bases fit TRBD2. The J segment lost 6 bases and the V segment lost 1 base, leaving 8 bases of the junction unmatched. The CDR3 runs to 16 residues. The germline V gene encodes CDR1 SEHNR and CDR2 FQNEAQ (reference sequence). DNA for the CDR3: TGTGCCAGCAGCTTAGACTTGGCGGGGGGGATGGATACGCAGTATTTT. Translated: CASSLDLAGGMDTQYF.

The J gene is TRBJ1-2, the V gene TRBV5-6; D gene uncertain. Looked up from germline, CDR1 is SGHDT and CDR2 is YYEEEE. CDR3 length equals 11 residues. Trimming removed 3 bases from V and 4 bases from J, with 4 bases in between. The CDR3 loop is CASSSFYGYTF. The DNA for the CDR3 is TGTGCCAGCAGCTCCTTCTATGGCTACACCTTC.

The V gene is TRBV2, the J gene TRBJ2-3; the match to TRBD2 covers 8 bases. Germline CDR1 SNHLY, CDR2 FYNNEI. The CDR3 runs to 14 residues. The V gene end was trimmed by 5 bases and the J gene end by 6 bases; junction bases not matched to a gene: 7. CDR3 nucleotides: TGTGCCAGCAGTTCCGGGCCGGGAGGGGATACGCAGTATTTT. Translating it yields CASSSGPGGDTQYF.

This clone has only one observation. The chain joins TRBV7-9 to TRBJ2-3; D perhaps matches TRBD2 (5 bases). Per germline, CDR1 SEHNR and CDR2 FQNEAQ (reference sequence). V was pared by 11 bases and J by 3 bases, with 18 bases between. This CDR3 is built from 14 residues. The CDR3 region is CASSRGIGTDTQYF. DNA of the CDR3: TGTGCCTCTTCCCGGGGTATAGGGACAGATACGCAGTATTTT.

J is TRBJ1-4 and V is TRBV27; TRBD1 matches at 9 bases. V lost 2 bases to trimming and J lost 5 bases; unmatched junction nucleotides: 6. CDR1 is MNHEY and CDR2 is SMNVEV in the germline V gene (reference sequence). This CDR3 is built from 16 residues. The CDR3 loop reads CASSLGRGTGNEKLFF. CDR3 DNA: TGTGCCAGCAGTTTAGGACGAGGGACAGGGAATGAAAAACTGTTTTTT.

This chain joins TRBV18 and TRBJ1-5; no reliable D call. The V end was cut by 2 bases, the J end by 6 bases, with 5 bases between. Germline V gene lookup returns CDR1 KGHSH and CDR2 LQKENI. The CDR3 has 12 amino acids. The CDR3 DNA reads TGTGCCAGCTCACCAGGCACTCAGCCCCAGCATTTT. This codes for CASSPGTQPQHF.

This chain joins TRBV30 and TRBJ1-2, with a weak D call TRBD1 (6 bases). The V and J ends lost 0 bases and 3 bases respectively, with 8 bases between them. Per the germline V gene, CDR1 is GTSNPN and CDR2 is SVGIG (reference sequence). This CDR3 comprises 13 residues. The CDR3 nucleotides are TGTGCCTGGAGTGTAAGACAGGACTATGGCTACACCTTC. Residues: CAWSVRQDYGYTF.

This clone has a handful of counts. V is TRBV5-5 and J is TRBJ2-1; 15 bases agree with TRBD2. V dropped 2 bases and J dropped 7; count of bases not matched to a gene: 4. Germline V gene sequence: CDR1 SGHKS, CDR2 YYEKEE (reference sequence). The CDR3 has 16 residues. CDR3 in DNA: TGTGCCAGCAGCTTCGGACTAGCGGGAGGGAGTAATGAGCAGTTCTTC. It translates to CASSFGLAGGSNEQFF.

The CDR3 loop reads CASSDRQGAYNEQFF. In DNA, the CDR3 is TGTGCCAGCAGTGACCGACAGGGGGCATACAATGAGCAGTTCTTC. The J gene is TRBJ2-1, the V gene TRBV2; 10 bases align to TRBD1. V lost 3 bases and J lost 4; bases outside the gene matches: 3. In germline, CDR1 is SNHLY, CDR2 FYNNEI. The CDR3 extends over 15 amino acids.

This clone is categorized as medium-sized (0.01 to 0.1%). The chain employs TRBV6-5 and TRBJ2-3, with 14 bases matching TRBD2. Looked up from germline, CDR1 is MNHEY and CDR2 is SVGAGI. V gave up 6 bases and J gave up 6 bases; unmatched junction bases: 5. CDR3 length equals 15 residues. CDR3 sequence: CASSETSGGADTQYF. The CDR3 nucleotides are TGTGCCAGCAGCGAGACTAGCGGGGGGGCGGATACGCAGTATTTT.

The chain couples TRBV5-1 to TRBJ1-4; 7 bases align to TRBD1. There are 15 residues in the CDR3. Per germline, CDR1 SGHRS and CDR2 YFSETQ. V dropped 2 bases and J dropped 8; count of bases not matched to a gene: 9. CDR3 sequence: CASSFTGDSREKLFF. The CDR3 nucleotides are TGCGCCAGCAGCTTCACAGGGGACTCTCGGGAAAAACTGTTTTTT.

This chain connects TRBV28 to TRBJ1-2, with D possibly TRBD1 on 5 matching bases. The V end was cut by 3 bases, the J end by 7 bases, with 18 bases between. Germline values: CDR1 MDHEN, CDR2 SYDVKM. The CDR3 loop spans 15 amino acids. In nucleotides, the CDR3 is TGTGCCAGCAGTTTTTTCGGCGGGGACCAATTTGGCTACACCTTC. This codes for CASSFFGGDQFGYTF.

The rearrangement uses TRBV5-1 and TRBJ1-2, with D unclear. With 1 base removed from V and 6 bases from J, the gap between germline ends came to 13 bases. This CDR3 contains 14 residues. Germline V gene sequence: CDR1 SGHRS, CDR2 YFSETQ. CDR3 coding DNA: TGCGCCAGCAGCTTGACTACGAGCGTGCATGGCTACACCTTC. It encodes CASSLTTSVHGYTF.

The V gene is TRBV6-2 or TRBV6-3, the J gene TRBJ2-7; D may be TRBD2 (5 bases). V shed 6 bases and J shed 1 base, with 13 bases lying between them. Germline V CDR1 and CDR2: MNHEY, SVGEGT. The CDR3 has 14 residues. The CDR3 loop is CASSPLEGSYEQYF. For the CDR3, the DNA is TGTGCCAGCAGCCCCTTAGAGGGTTCCTACGAGCAGTACTTC.

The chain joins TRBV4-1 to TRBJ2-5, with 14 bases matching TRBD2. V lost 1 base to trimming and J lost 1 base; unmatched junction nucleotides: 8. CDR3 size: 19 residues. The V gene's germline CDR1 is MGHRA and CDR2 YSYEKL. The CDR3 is CASSQAGLAGVGSQETQYF. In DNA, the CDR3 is TGCGCCAGCAGCCAAGCGGGACTAGCGGGAGTGGGAAGCCAAGAGACCCAGTACTTC.

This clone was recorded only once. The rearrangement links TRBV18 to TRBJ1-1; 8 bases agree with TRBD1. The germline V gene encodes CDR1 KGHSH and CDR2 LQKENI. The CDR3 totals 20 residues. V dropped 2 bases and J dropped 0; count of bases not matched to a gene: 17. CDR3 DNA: TGTGCCAGCTCACCATTCTTACCCACACAGGGGGTCAAGATGAACACTGAAGCTTTCTTT. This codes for CASSPFLPTQGVKMNTEAFF. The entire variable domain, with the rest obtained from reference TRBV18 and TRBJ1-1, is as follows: NAGVMQNPRHLVRRRGQEARLRCSPMKGHSHVYWYRQLPEEGLKFMVYLQKENIIDESGMPKERFSAEFPKEGPSILRIQQVVRGDSAAYFCASSPFLPTQGVKMNTEAFFGQGTRLTVV.